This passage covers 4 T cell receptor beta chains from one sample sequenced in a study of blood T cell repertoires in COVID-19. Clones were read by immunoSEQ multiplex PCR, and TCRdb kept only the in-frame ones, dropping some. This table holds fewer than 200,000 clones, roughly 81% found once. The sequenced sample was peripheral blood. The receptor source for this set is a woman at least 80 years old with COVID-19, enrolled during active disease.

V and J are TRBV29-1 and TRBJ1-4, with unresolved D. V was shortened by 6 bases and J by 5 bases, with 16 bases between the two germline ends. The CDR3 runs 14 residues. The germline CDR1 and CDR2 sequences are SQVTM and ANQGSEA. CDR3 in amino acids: CSVGDYTLNEKLFF. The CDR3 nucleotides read TGCAGCGTAGGAGATTATACTCTCAATGAAAAACTGTTTTTT.

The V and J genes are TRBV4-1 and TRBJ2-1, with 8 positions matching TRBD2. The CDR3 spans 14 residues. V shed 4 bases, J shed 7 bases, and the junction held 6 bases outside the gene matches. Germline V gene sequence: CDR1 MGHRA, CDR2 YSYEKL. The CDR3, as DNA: TGCGCCAGCAGCCTGGCGGGGGGCGCGAATGAGCAGTTCTTC. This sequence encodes CASSLAGGANEQFF.

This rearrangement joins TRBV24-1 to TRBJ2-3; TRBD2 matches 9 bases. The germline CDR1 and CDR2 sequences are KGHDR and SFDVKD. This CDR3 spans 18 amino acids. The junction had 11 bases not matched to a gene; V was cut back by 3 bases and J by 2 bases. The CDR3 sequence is CATSDPSGLAGSTDTQYF. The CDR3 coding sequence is TGTGCCACCAGTGATCCCTCGGGGCTAGCGGGGTCCACAGATACGCAGTATTTT.

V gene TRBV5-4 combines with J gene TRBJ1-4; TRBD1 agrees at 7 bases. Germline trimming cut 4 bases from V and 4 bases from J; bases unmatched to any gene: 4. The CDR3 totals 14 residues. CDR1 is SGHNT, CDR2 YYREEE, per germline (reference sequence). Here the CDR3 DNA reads TGTGCCAGCAGCCAGACAGGGAATAATGAAAAACTGTTTTTT. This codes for CASSQTGNNEKLFF.